This record looks at one T cell receptor beta chain sequence and its context. The sample belongs to a study of blood T cell repertoires in COVID-19. The overall study: The samples span acute and convalescent COVID-19 from the United States, Italy and Spain.

As handled by the study authors: Reference gene primers were amplified, and this amplification served to estimate nucleated cell counts. Libraries were prepared by immunoSEQ multiplex PCR; TCRdb keeps only in-frame clonotypes and omits some of them. The V and J calls and clone size were taken over from that table, and D and trimming were inferred from the DNA. This table has 70,000 to 95,000 clones, around four fifths appearing once. The sequencing sample was made of peripheral blood. The sequence was obtained from a woman in her 70s with active or convalescent COVID-19.

CDR3 in amino acids: CASSYSWTGDTEAFF. The CDR3 coding sequence is TGTGCCAGCAGTTACTCCTGGACAGGGGACACTGAAGCTTTCTTT. The rearrangement links TRBV6-5 to TRBJ1-1; TRBD1 aligns across 9 bases. V lost 0 bases, J lost 3 bases, and 2 bases stayed unmatched. Germline lookup yields CDR1 MNHEY and CDR2 SVGAGI. The CDR3 contains 15 residues.